This T cell receptor (beta chain) is from a study of T cell responses to AZD1222 COVID-19 vaccine (dated by TCRdb to about 2021). Regarding the study in general: Because spike-specific TCR depth and breadth did not differ between the two schedules, AZD1222 recipients who got a second dose at roughly 4 weeks were pooled with those who got a second dose at roughly 12 weeks. Trial participants were enrolled by age into 18-55, 56-69 and 70-plus year subgroups, with around 150, 28 and 57 TCR-sequenced participants respectively. TCR sequencing was performed for about 250 trial participants, of whom some 200 were given two doses of AZD1222 and some 26 were given two doses of MenACWY control vaccine.

The time point label, read with the paper, signifies: baseline before first vaccination. The vaccinee samples were drawn from two UK trials, COV001 and COV002, one of which was a single-blind randomized controlled phase 2/3 trial testing AZD1222 (ChAdOx1 nCoV-19) in healthy adults. Trial participant PBMC samples were collected at day 0 and day 28 after the second dose for TCRbeta chain sequencing. The CDR3 regions of human TCRbeta chains were analyzed by immunosequencing. The authors' analysis ran thus. Repertoire TCRs were matched against a reference library of SARS-CoV-2-specific TCRs generated with the MIRA antigen-specificity platform. Breadth was defined as the fraction of unique TCRs that were SARS-CoV-2-associated. Depth was defined as the fraction of total T cells that were SARS-CoV-2-associated. Using the MIRA data, each spike-specific TCR was assigned both to the spike region to which the TCR was reactive and to a CD4 or CD8 class. Log10-transformed breadth and depth values were compared by one-way ANOVA with Sidak's multiple comparisons tests. TCRdb re-hosts the immuneACCESS table, in-frame sequences only. Its copies lack some clones; in the studies checked, an unresolved V gene accounts for under half of them, and the cause for the rest is not known. V and J calls and clone size are those listed in that table; D and trimming were worked out from the DNA. Counted in this sample were tens of thousands of clones; roughly 90% of them appeared once. The top ten clonotypes cover roughly 2% of the sample.

Remarks on this clone: Which antigen it targets is not known. The sample holds no much larger clone one base away, and base qualities are not on file.

The germline V gene (reference sequence) gives CDR1 as LNHDA and CDR2 as SQIVND. V loses 7 bases, J loses 0 bases, and the germline ends lie 10 bases apart. Its CDR3 holds 15 amino acids, cysteine through phenylalanine. Only the CDR3 DNA is retained, 45 bases long and in frame from the first base. The investigation overall reported the following: Vaccine-associated CD4 TCRs spanned the whole spike protein, with dominant responses in regions 160-218 and 743-854. Reportedly, almost half of the unique spike-specific TCRs recognized epitopes lying outside the regions that are mutated in the B.1.351 and B.1.1.7 variants. After two AZD1222 doses, spike-specific TCR breadth and depth were significantly higher than at day 0 and than in MenACWY recipients. Because no day 14 peak-response samples were available, repertoires were characterized only after the peak T cell response. In the small 56-69-year group, the increase in depth fell short of significance, most likely because of low power. Participants were mostly white British and included more females than males, and it was suggested by the authors that clonal diversity may have been underestimated. Only 5 to 7 AZD1222 recipients were SARS-CoV-2 seropositive at baseline, limiting conclusions about previously exposed vaccinees.

The rearranged segments are TRBV19 and TRBJ2-6, with the D gene not confidently named. The material was peripheral blood, obtained on day 0 of AZD1222 vaccination. This receptor was identified in an adult in good health. The nucleotides are TGTGCCAGTAATCCTCGGCACTCTGGGGCCAACGTCCTGACTTTC. Its protein is CASNPRHSGANVLTF.